Listed below are T cell receptor beta chains from one sample, sequenced in a study of T cells in Graves' hyperthyroidism and ophthalmopathy. Each CDR3 protein gets one entry after TCRdb re-called the multiplex PCR reads with MiXCR. The sample has 400,000 to 550,000 distinct CDR3 sequences, roughly 25% seen once. The sequencing sample was made of blood. These receptor sequences come from a woman in her twenties or thirties with Graves' ophthalmopathy. The CDR3 runs from the conserved cysteine through the conserved F or W. The order of the fields is J gene, V gene, clone size, D gene, CDR3 DNA, CDR3 protein. The D gene is left open where the match is weak. Size values are once, few and many counts, or a class for expanded clones, and some rows have none.

J: TRBJ1-6
V: TRBV20-1
size: -
D: TRBD1
DNA: TGCAGTGCTAGAGCAGGGGGCTCGGCCTATAATTCACCCCTCCACTTT
CDR3: CSARAGGSAYNSPLHF

J: TRBJ2-5
V: TRBV3-1
size: once
D: -
DNA: TGTGCCAGCAGCCAAGAGGGGGGGCAGTTGGAGACCCAGTACTTC
CDR3: CASSQEGGQLETQYF

J: TRBJ1-2
V: TRBV6-2/TRBV6-3
size: -
D: -
DNA: TGTGCCAGCAGCCCCGCGGACCCTTACTTAAAATTCCGGTATGGCTACACCTTC
CDR3: CASSPADPYLKFRYGYTF

J: TRBJ2-5
V: TRBV28
size: many
D: -
DNA: TGTGCCAGCAGACACCCCTCGGGGGAGACCCAGTACTTC
CDR3: CASRHPSGETQYF

J: TRBJ1-1
V: TRBV6-1
size: many
D: TRBD1
DNA: TGTGCCAGCAGCCGGACAGGGCCCACTGAAGCTTTCTTT
CDR3: CASSRTGPTEAFF

J: TRBJ2-2
V: TRBV25-1
size: -
D: -
DNA: TGTGCCAGCAGTGAGCAGGGAGGAGGCTTCGGGGAGCTGTTTTTT
CDR3: CASSEQGGGFGELFF

J: TRBJ2-5
V: TRBV18
size: -
D: TRBD1
DNA: TGTGCCAGCTCACTGGACAGGGGGTTCGAGACCCAGTACTTC
CDR3: CASSLDRGFETQYF

J: TRBJ1-1
V: TRBV6-1
size: -
D: TRBD1
DNA: TGTGCCAGCAGTGATCCCCGGACAGGAGACACTGAAGCTTTCTTT
CDR3: CASSDPRTGDTEAFF

J: TRBJ2-2
V: TRBV19
size: -
D: -
DNA: TGTGCCAGTAGAAAGGCGTGGGACACCGGGGAGCTGTTTTTT
CDR3: CASRKAWDTGELFF

J: TRBJ1-5
V: TRBV2
size: -
D: -
DNA: TGTGCCAGCAGTGAAGGTGGCAGACGCAGCAATCAGCCCCAGCATTTT
CDR3: CASSEGGRRSNQPQHF

J: TRBJ2-5
V: TRBV27
size: few
D: TRBD1
DNA: TGTGCCAGCAGTACACCAGACAGGGTGCAAGAGACCCAGTACTTC
CDR3: CASSTPDRVQETQYF

J: TRBJ2-5
V: TRBV6-5
size: -
D: -
DNA: TGTGCCAGCAGTTACTCGGGGGGGCAGTGGGAGACCCAGTACTTC
CDR3: CASSYSGGQWETQYF

J: TRBJ1-5
V: TRBV20-1
size: many
D: -
DNA: TGCAGTGCTGCCATGGGGGGGGGCAATCAGCCCCAGCATTTT
CDR3: CSAAMGGGNQPQHF

J: TRBJ1-5
V: TRBV7-2
size: -
D: -
DNA: TGTGCCAGCAGCCATTACAGTGGGCAGCCCCAGCATTTT
CDR3: CASSHYSGQPQHF

J: TRBJ2-2
V: TRBV24-1
size: -
D: -
DNA: TGTGCCACCAGTGATCAGAGGGCCGACACCGGGGAGCTGTTTTTT
CDR3: CATSDQRADTGELFF

J: TRBJ2-7
V: TRBV28
size: -
D: TRBD1
DNA: TGTGCCAGCTCCTACCCGGACAGGTTGAGGCAGTACTTC
CDR3: CASSYPDRLRQYF

J: TRBJ1-3
V: TRBV3-1
size: -
D: -
DNA: TGTGCCAGCAGCCAAGATCCCGCGGGTACCGGAAACACCATATATTTT
CDR3: CASSQDPAGTGNTIYF

J: TRBJ2-5
V: TRBV12-3/TRBV12-4
size: few
D: -
DNA: TGTGCTACAGGACGGGGACAAGAGACCCAGTACTTC
CDR3: CATGRGQETQYF

J: TRBJ1-6
V: TRBV30
size: many
D: -
DNA: TGTGCCTGGAGCACGGGGGGCACGCCTTCACCCCTCCACTTT
CDR3: CAWSTGGTPSPLHF

J: TRBJ1-1
V: TRBV6-5
size: -
D: TRBD1
DNA: TGTGCCAGCAGTAATCGACAGGGTACCACTGAAGCTTTCTTT
CDR3: CASSNRQGTTEAFF

J: TRBJ2-4
V: TRBV12-3/TRBV12-4
size: -
D: -
DNA: TGTGCCAGCAGGGGCGGGACCCAAGGCATTAAGTACTTC
CDR3: CASRGGTQGIKYF

J: TRBJ1-5
V: TRBV12-3/TRBV12-4
size: many
D: -
DNA: TGTGCCAGCAGAGACAGAGATCAGCCCCAGCATTTT
CDR3: CASRDRDQPQHF

J: TRBJ1-5
V: TRBV20-1
size: many
D: -
DNA: TGCAGTGCTCTTTTGACTGGCAATCAGCCCCAGCATTTT
CDR3: CSALLTGNQPQHF

J: TRBJ2-7
V: TRBV7-2
size: many
D: TRBD1
DNA: TGTGCCAGCAGCTTAACGATTCGGCAGGGGGCCGACGAGCAGTACTTC
CDR3: CASSLTIRQGADEQYF

J: TRBJ1-6
V: TRBV6-1
size: -
D: TRBD1
DNA: TGTGCCAGCAGTGAGGGACAGGGTGTTTATTCACCCCTCCACTTT
CDR3: CASSEGQGVYSPLHF

J: TRBJ1-2
V: TRBV12-3/TRBV12-4
size: -
D: -
DNA: TGTGCCAGCAGTTTAGGAGGGGTCCGCTATGGCTACACCTTC
CDR3: CASSLGGVRYGYTF

J: TRBJ1-3
V: TRBV3-1
size: many
D: -
DNA: TGTGCCAGCAGCCAAGATACAGTCTCTGGAAACACCATATATTTT
CDR3: CASSQDTVSGNTIYF

J: TRBJ1-2
V: TRBV3-1
size: once
D: TRBD1
DNA: TGTGCCAGCAACCTTATGGACAGGGCAGGTACTTATGGCTACACCTTC
CDR3: CASNLMDRAGTYGYTF

J: TRBJ2-7
V: TRBV19
size: -
D: -
DNA: TGTGCCAGTAGTATAGATCGGTGGGGCTACGAGCAGTACTTC
CDR3: CASSIDRWGYEQYF

J: TRBJ2-5
V: TRBV25-1
size: few
D: TRBD2
DNA: TGTGCCAGCAGTGCATCGACCCTAGCGGAGGAGACCCAGTACTTC
CDR3: CASSASTLAEETQYF

J: TRBJ1-5
V: TRBV19
size: many
D: -
DNA: TGTGCCAGTACAGGCAGGGATCAGCCCCAGCATTTT
CDR3: CASTGRDQPQHF

J: TRBJ2-7
V: TRBV15
size: many
D: -
DNA: TGTGCCACCAGCAGAGATGGATCCTACGAGCAGTACTTC
CDR3: CATSRDGSYEQYF

J: TRBJ2-3
V: TRBV4-1
size: few
D: -
DNA: TGCGCCAGCAGAACTTTAACAGGGACCGTATGGTATTTT
CDR3: CASRTLTGTVWYF

J: TRBJ2-7
V: TRBV7-9
size: many
D: TRBD1
DNA: TGTGCCAGCAGCGACAACAGGGGGGTGGTGGAGGAGCAGTACTTC
CDR3: CASSDNRGVVEEQYF